The present T cell receptor (beta chain) was sequenced within a study of CD8+CD57+ T cells in acquired aplastic anemia. At the level of the study: When averaged, DNA from sorted CD4+ and CD8+ cells came to around 3.1 ug. CD4+ reads averaged roughly 11 million in healthy donors.

Overall study findings and caveats: There were twenty-nine CD8+ CDR3 sequences that occurred in both patients and controls. Patients and healthy controls showed no significant CD8+ Simpson's diversity difference.

As to this clonotype: What it recognizes is unknown.

CDR3 length: 15 amino acids. V dropped 5 bases and J dropped 8 bases, with 21 bases sitting between them. Profiles of TCR beta VDJ and CDR3 were generated from a genomic DNA template. TCRdb reanalysed the reads using MiXCR and keeps one entry per CDR3 protein. The sample records approximately 380,000 distinct CDR3 sequences, about two thirds being singletons. The genes are TRBV12-3 or TRBV12-4 and TRBJ1-2; D is unclear. The specimen was sorted CD4+, CD8+, or CD8+CD57+ T cells (not recorded which) from PBMCs. The source of this sequence is a human donor in good health, serving as a control. The CDR3 reads CASSLPDPGYGGYTF. The CDR3 DNA reads as TGTGCCAGCAGTCTTCCCGATCCGGGATACGGGGGCTACACCTTC.